The rows below give T cell receptor beta chains drawn from one sample of a study of blood T cell repertoires in COVID-19. The assay was immunoSEQ multiplex PCR, and TCRdb's table has in-frame clones only and misses some. The sample holds roughly 250,000 clones; roughly 89% are singletons and the top ten take about 0.8%. The sample consisted of peripheral blood. These receptors all stem from a man aged 25 to 45 with acute or convalescent COVID-19. Both conserved end residues are trimmed from each CDR3.

CDR3aa	v_gene	j_gene
ASSYRRAETQY	TRBV6-6	TRBJ2-5
ASSRRDGGFNEAF	TRBV6-2/TRBV6-3	TRBJ1-1
ASSLAMETQY	TRBV5-1	TRBJ2-5
ASSPQWYGANYGYT	TRBV4-1	TRBJ1-2
ASQAQASGRTDTQY	TRBV5-1	TRBJ2-3
ASSLPTGRGAEAF	TRBV7-9	TRBJ1-1
SVRNERRTTDTQY	TRBV29-1	TRBJ2-3
ASSATQVNYGYT	TRBV2	TRBJ1-2
ASTSDRDEQF	TRBV4-1	TRBJ2-1
ASSRWGGRGTDTQY	TRBV28	TRBJ2-3
ASSTGQGYGNTIY	TRBV28	TRBJ1-3
AAGRGERTEAF	TRBV7-9	TRBJ1-1
ASSQAGRGSYNEQF	TRBV3-1/TRBV3-2	TRBJ2-1
ASNRPFTGDYSGNTIY	TRBV10-1	TRBJ1-3
ASRDHRVFSNTEAF	TRBV7-3	TRBJ1-1
ASSGGGGADTQY	TRBV2	TRBJ2-3
ASSGGGQEF	TRBV9	TRBJ2-2
ASSVTALGEGYT	TRBV9	TRBJ1-2